Listed here is a single TCR beta chain. The data originate from a study of STAT5B mutations in CD4+ large granular lymphocyte leukemia. Here immunoSEQ multiplex PCR was the method, and the copy in TCRdb shows in-frame clones only, minus some. The sample records 38,000 or so clones, about 82% being singletons. Input material: CD4+ T cells from blood buffy coats. This TCR was recovered from a human donor in good health.

CDR3 loop: CASSSSGGPNEKLFF. The CDR3 bases are TGCGCCAGCAGCTCGAGTGGGGGGCCTAATGAAAAACTGTTTTTT. V gene TRBV5-1 combines with J gene TRBJ1-4; D is possibly TRBD1 (6 bases). The CDR3 contains 15 residues. Germline V gene data show CDR1 as SGHRS and CDR2 as YFSETQ. Trimming stripped 3 bases from V and 3 bases from J, with 12 bases between.